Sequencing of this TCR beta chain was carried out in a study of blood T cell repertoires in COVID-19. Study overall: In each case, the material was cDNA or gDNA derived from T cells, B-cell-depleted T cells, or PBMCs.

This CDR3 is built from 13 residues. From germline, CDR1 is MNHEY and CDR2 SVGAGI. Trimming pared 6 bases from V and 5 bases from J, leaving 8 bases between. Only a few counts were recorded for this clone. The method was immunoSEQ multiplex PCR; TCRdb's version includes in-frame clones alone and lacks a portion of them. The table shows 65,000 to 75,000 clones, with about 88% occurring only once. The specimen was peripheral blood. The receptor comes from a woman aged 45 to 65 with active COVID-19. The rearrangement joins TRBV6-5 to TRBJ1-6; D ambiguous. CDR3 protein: CASRPNDNSPLHF. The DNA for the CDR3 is TGTGCCAGCAGACCTAACGATAATTCACCCCTCCACTTT.